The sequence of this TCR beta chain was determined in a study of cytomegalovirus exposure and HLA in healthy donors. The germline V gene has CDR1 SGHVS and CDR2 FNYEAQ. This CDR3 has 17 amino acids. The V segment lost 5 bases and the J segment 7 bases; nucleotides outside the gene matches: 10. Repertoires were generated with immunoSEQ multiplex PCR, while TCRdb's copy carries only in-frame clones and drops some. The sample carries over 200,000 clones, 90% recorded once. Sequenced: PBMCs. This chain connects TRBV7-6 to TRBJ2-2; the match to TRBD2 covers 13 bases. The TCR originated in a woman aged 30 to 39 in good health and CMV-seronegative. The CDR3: CASSDSGTSGVGGELFF. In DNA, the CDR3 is TGTGCCAGCAGCGACTCCGGGACTAGCGGGGTCGGCGGGGAGCTGTTTTTT.